This paragraph reports one T cell receptor (beta chain). CDR1 is MNHEY and CDR2 is SMNVEV in the germline V gene (reference sequence). There are 15 residues in the CDR3. The V end was cut by 4 bases, the J end by 0 bases, with 13 bases between. These data are taken from a study of radiation and T cells in renal cell carcinoma. Sequenced by immunoSEQ multiplex PCR; TCRdb stores in-frame clones only, minus some. Here the sample spans about 130,000 clones, 75% to 85% being singletons. Time point meaning: blood 2 weeks post-SBRT. Treatment reported: 15 Gy SBRT to primary tumor, nephrectomy 4 weeks later. Serial blood draws occurred at baseline and 2 and 4 weeks post-SBRT.

This TCR was sampled from an older woman with renal cell carcinoma. The V call is TRBV27, the J call TRBJ2-7, with D maybe TRBD2 (5 bases). This sample comprised blood, obtained from a patient whose treatment included radiotherapy and nephrectomy. The DNA for the CDR3 is TGTGCCAGCAGTTATCGGGGAACATTCTCCTACGAGCAGTACTTC. This gives the protein CASSYRGTFSYEQYF.